A single sample gave rise to the 21 T cell receptor beta chains below, sequenced in a study of cytomegalovirus exposure and HLA in healthy donors. The PCR employed 60 Vbeta primers together with 13 Jbeta primers. TCRdb's table, derived via immunoSEQ multiplex PCR, lists solely in-frame clones and lacks some. The sample consists of about 160,000 clones, under 90% of them appearing once. Material for sequencing was PBMCs. These receptors were taken from a man in his thirties or forties in good health and CMV-seronegative.

This chain joins TRBV25-1 and TRBJ2-1, with D possibly matching TRBD2 (5 bases). The germline V gene has CDR1 MGHDK and CDR2 SYGVNS. The V end was cut by 7 bases, the J end by 4 bases, with 11 bases between. CDR3 length: 13 amino acids. The CDR3 sequence: CASTGWRYNEQFF. The CDR3 DNA reads as TGTGCCAGCACGGGGTGGAGGTACAATGAGCAGTTCTTC.

The sample holds a few counts of this clone. The chain recombines TRBV5-6 with TRBJ2-7, with D tentatively TRBD2 (7 bases). CDR1 SGHDT and CDR2 YYEEEE come from the germline V gene. This CDR3 spans 14 amino acids. Trimming removed 4 bases from V and 3 bases from J, with 14 bases in between. CDR3 sequence reads: CASSGGGRVYEQYF. CDR3 DNA: TGTGCCAGCAGCGGGGGGGGCAGGGTCTACGAGCAGTACTTC.

This clone has more than one count but fewer than ten. This chain links TRBV27 with TRBJ1-5, with TRBD1 as a possible D gene (5 bases). CDR1 MNHEY and CDR2 SMNVEV come from the germline V gene (reference sequence). This CDR3 is 15 amino acids long. V dropped 5 bases and J dropped 1 base, with 12 bases sitting between them. CDR3 in amino acids: CASSIQGISNQPQHF. In DNA, the CDR3 is TGTGCCAGCAGTATTCAGGGTATAAGCAATCAGCCCCAGCATTTT.

The J gene is TRBJ1-6, the V gene TRBV7-2, with D maybe TRBD1 (6 bases). Trimming removed 3 bases at V and 7 bases at J, with 13 bases between. CDR3 length: 15 amino acids. Per the germline V gene, CDR1 is SGHTA and CDR2 is FQGNSA. In DNA, the CDR3 is TGTGCCAGCAGCTTCCGACAGGCATACAATTCACCCCTCCACTTT. The encoded protein is CASSFRQAYNSPLHF.

The J gene is TRBJ1-1, the V gene TRBV7-3; the match to TRBD1 covers 9 bases. The germline gives CDR1 SGHTA, CDR2 FQGTGA. V trimming: 5 bases; J trimming: 4 bases; junction bases outside the gene matches: 8. The CDR3 contains 15 residues. CDR3 region: CASSVSGQGSTEAFF. The CDR3, as DNA: TGTGCCAGCAGCGTAAGCGGACAGGGGAGCACTGAAGCTTTCTTT.

This chain connects TRBV4-3 to TRBJ2-7; D unclear. The CDR3 length is 13 residues. Germline V gives CDR1 LGHNA, CDR2 YSLEER. V was shortened by 0 bases and J by 4 bases, with 7 bases between the two germline ends. In nucleotides, the CDR3 is TGCGCCAGCAGCCAAGATAACAGTTACGAGCAGTACTTC. Protein sequence: CASSQDNSYEQYF.

This clone was observed a few times. The genes are TRBV7-6 and TRBJ2-1; 13 nucleotides align to TRBD2. V dropped 1 base and J dropped 7; count of bases not matched to a gene: 1. The CDR3 is made up of 15 amino acids. The germline gives CDR1 SGHVS, CDR2 FNYEAQ. CDR3 region: CASSLGTSGRNEQFF. For the CDR3, the DNA is TGTGCCAGCAGCTTAGGGACTAGCGGGAGAAATGAGCAGTTCTTC. Full variable domain (missing parts from reference TRBV7-6 and TRBJ2-1): GAGVSQSPRYKVTKRGQDVALRCDPISGHVSLYWYRQALGQGPEFLTYFNYEAQQDKSGLPNDRFSAERPEGSISTLTIQRTEQRDSAMYRCASSLGTSGRNEQFFGPGTRLTVL.

The chain couples TRBV9 to TRBJ2-2; D is uncertain. V dropped 0 bases and J dropped 10 bases, with 19 bases sitting between them. The CDR3 consists of 16 residues. Per the germline V gene, CDR1 is SGDLS and CDR2 is YYNGEE. CDR3 nucleotide sequence: TGTGCCAGCAGCGTAGGGCAGATGGTCACATTCGAGGAGCTGTTTTTT. Protein sequence: CASSVGQMVTFEELFF.

This clone was found once. V and J are TRBV7-9 and TRBJ2-7; 10 positions match TRBD2. J was trimmed by 3 bases and V by 6 bases; bases with no gene match: 8. This CDR3 is 15 amino acids long. Germline V lookup: CDR1 SEHNR, CDR2 FQNEAQ (reference sequence). The CDR3 sequence is CASSSLAGVLYEQYF. CDR3 sequence (DNA): TGTGCCAGCAGTTCTCTAGCGGGAGTTCTCTACGAGCAGTACTTC.

This chain uses TRBV19 with TRBJ1-2; D is perhaps TRBD1 (6 bases). The CDR3 contains 14 residues. V lost 7 bases and J 8 bases, leaving 20 bases between the germline ends. Per germline, CDR1 LNHDA and CDR2 SQIVND (reference sequence). CDR3 sequence reads: CASNPATGTAGYTF. The DNA for the CDR3 is TGTGCCAGTAACCCCGCGACAGGTACGGCGGGCTACACCTTC.

The chain combines TRBV19 with TRBJ1-4, with D maybe TRBD1 (5 bases). The CDR3 is 15 amino acids. Per germline, CDR1 LNHDA and CDR2 SQIVND (reference sequence). V shed 7 bases and J shed 5 bases, with 17 bases lying between them. The CDR3 loop reads CASTRYRNGNEKLFF. The CDR3 nucleotides are TGTGCCAGTACCCGGTACAGGAACGGGAATGAAAAACTGTTTTTT.

This clone was seen only once. The gene calls are TRBV6-5 and TRBJ1-5; tentative D call: TRBD1 (5 bases). The germline V gene has CDR1 MNHEY and CDR2 SVGAGI. CDR3 size: 14 residues. Trimming took off 6 bases at V and 5 bases at J, with 14 bases between the two ends. The CDR3 spells CASSPQGADQPQHF. Here the CDR3 DNA reads TGTGCCAGCAGCCCACAAGGGGCCGATCAGCCCCAGCATTTT.

The V and J genes are TRBV5-1 and TRBJ1-4, with unresolved D. Between the trimmed V and J ends, which lost 4 bases and 7 bases, there was a span of 14 bases. CDR3 length: 14 amino acids. The germline CDR1 and CDR2 sequences are SGHRS and YFSETQ. The CDR3: CASSPTLSGEKLFF. CDR3 sequence (DNA): TGCGCCAGCAGCCCGACCCTCTCGGGTGAAAAACTGTTTTTT.

This clone was recorded a few times. The genes are TRBV11-2 and TRBJ2-7; D is uncertain. V lost 5 bases and J lost 2, with 16 bases in between. Germline values: CDR1 SGHAT, CDR2 FQNNGV. This CDR3 has 15 amino acids. CDR3 in amino acids: CASSPYPEFTYEQYF. CDR3 nucleotides: TGTGCCAGCAGCCCCTATCCGGAGTTTACCTACGAGCAGTACTTC.

The J gene is TRBJ2-7, the V gene TRBV6-1; D unresolved. Germline CDR1 MNHNS, CDR2 SASEGT. Trimming removed 8 bases at V and 4 bases at J, with 12 bases between. The CDR3 length is 12 residues. The CDR3 DNA sequence: TGTGCCAGCTGGGTGACACTTTACGAGCAGTACTTC. Translated: CASWVTLYEQYF.

The chain recombines TRBV6-5 with TRBJ1-2, with 9 bases fitting TRBD1. V trimming: 8 bases; J trimming: 3 bases; junction bases outside the gene matches: 10. The germline V gene encodes CDR1 MNHEY and CDR2 SVGAGI. This CDR3 is 15 amino acids long. The CDR3 DNA sequence: TGTGCCAGCTATCCACAGGGGGCGCGTTACTATGGCTACACCTTC. This sequence encodes CASYPQGARYYGYTF.

This chain uses TRBV28 with TRBJ2-7; 9 nucleotides line up with TRBD1. This CDR3 region has 16 residues. V shed 5 bases and J 6 bases; nucleotides not matched to a gene: 14. Germline lookup yields CDR1 MDHEN and CDR2 SYDVKM. DNA of the CDR3: TGTGCCAGCAGTCTCAATTCCGGGACAGGGATCGGCGAGCAGTACTTC. Its translation: CASSLNSGTGIGEQYF.

The V and J genes are TRBV5-6 and TRBJ2-3; 9 bases are shared with TRBD1. Germline V gene data show CDR1 as SGHDT and CDR2 as YYEEEE. V lost 4 bases, J lost 2 bases, and 8 bases stayed unmatched. The CDR3 contains 16 residues. In nucleotides, the CDR3 is TGTGCCAGCAGCATTCTGGGACAGGGAGACACAGATACGCAGTATTTT. As protein: CASSILGQGDTDTQYF.

The chain uses TRBV21-1 and TRBJ1-6. TRBV21-1 has pseudogene status. CDR3 size: 16 residues. The CDR3, as DNA: TGTGCCAGCAGCAAAGTTTCGAGCTCCTATAATTCACCCCTCCACTTT. It specifies CASSKVSSSYNSPLHF.

This chain uses TRBV28 with TRBJ1-2; a weak D match, TRBD1 (6 bases). The CDR3 has 14 residues. Germline V gives CDR1 MDHEN, CDR2 SYDVKM. V was cut by 3 bases and J by 7 bases, with 15 bases left in between. The CDR3 reads CASSLALSGVGYTF. The CDR3 bases are TGTGCCAGCAGTTTGGCTCTATCAGGGGTTGGCTACACCTTC.

The chain recombines TRBV7-2 with TRBJ1-2, with D unclear. The CDR3 consists of 13 residues. V lost 3 bases, J lost 8 bases, and 13 bases lay in between. Germline V gene sequence: CDR1 SGHTA, CDR2 FQGNSA. CDR3 sequence: CASSFPSGGGYTF. The CDR3 DNA follows: TGTGCCAGCAGCTTCCCCTCAGGCGGGGGCTACACCTTC.